Listed here are 4 T cell receptor beta chains from one sample, sequenced in a study of response to subunit inactivated influenza vaccine. A single record per CDR3 protein comes from TCRdb applying MiXCR to the RT-PCR reads. The sample comprises under 500,000 distinct CDR3 sequences, approximately 11% of which are singletons, and around 12% rests with the top ten. Material: PBMCs from blood, obtained roughly 46 days after vaccination. The receptors come from a man aged 50 to 59 who received an inactivated influenza vaccine.

The chain links TRBV12-3 or TRBV12-4 to TRBJ1-6; a possible D gene is TRBD1 (6 bases). The CDR3 extends over 15 amino acids. V was shortened by 3 bases and J by 7 bases, with 13 bases between the two germline ends. The CDR3 spells CASSFLEGGNSPLHF. DNA of the CDR3: TGTGCCAGCAGTTTTCTGGAGGGGGGGAATTCACCCCTCCACTTT.

The gene calls are TRBV4-3 and TRBJ2-2; maybe TRBD1 (5 bases). Germline assignment: CDR1 LGHNA and CDR2 YSLEER. The V end was cut by 1 base, the J end by 2 bases, with 8 bases between. The CDR3 is made up of 15 amino acids. For the CDR3, the DNA is TGCGCCAGCAGCCAAGGACAGCAAAACACCGGGGAGCTGTTTTTT. Encoded protein: CASSQGQQNTGELFF.

This chain uses TRBV2 with TRBJ1-5, with TRBD1 matching over 7 bases. The CDR3 runs 13 residues. V was pared by 8 bases and J by 3 bases, with 4 bases of the junction left unmatched. The germline gives CDR1 SNHLY, CDR2 FYNNEI. CDR3 nucleotide sequence: TGTGCCAGCGACAGGGAGAACAATCAGCCCCAGCATTTT. It encodes CASDRENNQPQHF.

The chain joins TRBV15 to TRBJ2-1; no clear D. CDR1 LNHNV and CDR2 YYDKDF come from the germline V gene (reference sequence). The CDR3 consists of 14 residues. Trimming took off 1 base at V and 0 bases at J, with 4 bases between the two ends. In DNA form, the CDR3 reads TGTGCCACCAGCAGAGCGGTCTCCTACAATGAGCAGTTCTTC. Its protein product is CATSRAVSYNEQFF. The full variable domain, in which reference TRBV15 and TRBJ2-1 provide the parts outside the CDR3, is DAMVIQNPRYQVTQFGKPVTLSCSQTLNHNVMYWYQQKSSQAPKLLFHYYDKDFNNEADTPDNFQSRRPNTSFCFLDIRSPGLGDTAMYLCATSRAVSYNEQFFGPGTRLTVL.